The 9 T cell receptor beta chains presented below share a single source sample, sequenced in a study of a mutant IDH1 vaccine in newly diagnosed glioma. The time point here: week 35, safety follow-up. One vaccine dose held 300 ug of mutant IDH1 20-mer peptide and came with topical imiquimod. Here immunoSEQ multiplex PCR was the method, and the copy in TCRdb shows in-frame clones only, minus some. Of around 50,000 clones detected, 79% appear once; the ten largest clones hold less than 7.5%. These receptors have no identified antigens. This specimen consisted of PBMCs, obtained from a glioma patient whose treatment included an IDH1 peptide vaccine. Source of these receptors: a man between 35 and 55 years old with glioma.

This rearrangement joins TRBV30 to TRBJ1-1, with TRBD1 matching 8 bases. The CDR3 runs 18 residues. V was pared by 0 bases and J by 0 bases, with 12 bases of the junction left unmatched. Germline lookup yields CDR1 GTSNPN and CDR2 SVGIG (reference sequence). This chain's CDR3 is CAWSVRSGQGLMNTEAFF. In DNA, the CDR3 is TGTGCCTGGAGTGTACGGTCCGGACAGGGCCTCATGAACACTGAAGCTTTCTTT.

The rearrangement joins TRBV6-5 to TRBJ1-2, with D tentatively TRBD1 (5 bases). Trimming shortened V by 5 bases and J by 5 bases, and 12 bases separated the two germline ends. The CDR3 totals 13 residues. Looked up from germline, CDR1 is MNHEY and CDR2 is SVGAGI. CDR3 amino acids: CASSRDRLYGYTF. The CDR3 coding sequence is TGTGCCAGCAGTAGAGACAGACTTTATGGCTACACCTTC.

The chain joins TRBV7-9 to TRBJ2-7; D possibly corresponds to TRBD1 (5 bases). V lost 5 bases, J lost 4 bases, and 15 bases lay in between. From germline, CDR1 is SEHNR and CDR2 FQNEAQ (reference sequence). This CDR3 region has 14 residues. The CDR3 DNA is TGTGCCAGCAGCCCTGGACAAGAACGGTACGAGCAGTACTTC. As protein: CASSPGQERYEQYF. The full variable domain, rest sourced from reference TRBV7-9 and TRBJ2-7, is DTGVSQNPRHKITKRGQNVTFRCDPISEHNRLYWYRQTLGQGPEFLTYFQNEAQLEKSRLLSDRFSAERPKGSFSTLEIQRTEQGDSAMYLCASSPGQERYEQYFGPGTRLTVT.

There are a few counts of this clone. This sequence joins TRBV10-3 and TRBJ2-2; 8 positions agree with TRBD1. Germline V CDR1 and CDR2: ENHRY, SYGVKD. J gave up 0 bases and V 9 bases, and 9 bases lay outside the gene matches. The CDR3 totals 16 residues. CDR3 region: CAIAGGRRSNTGELFF. CDR3 nucleotides: TGTGCCATAGCAGGGGGCCGTCGGTCGAACACCGGGGAGCTGTTTTTT.

V and J are TRBV4-2 and TRBJ2-3; TRBD1 might be the D (6 bases). Per the germline V gene, CDR1 is LGHNA and CDR2 is YNFKEQ. The CDR3 has 16 residues. V lost 4 bases, J lost 4 bases, and 18 bases lay in between. CDR3 DNA: TGTGCCAGCAGCCTTTTGACAGGCGCCACCCCAGATACGCAGTATTTT. Protein: CASSLLTGATPDTQYF.

The rearrangement uses TRBV7-9 and TRBJ2-1; perhaps TRBD2 as D (6 bases). The germline V and J ends were trimmed by 1 base and 9 bases, with 13 bases remaining between them. The CDR3 consists of 14 residues. Germline CDR1 reads SEHNR; CDR2 reads FQNEAQ (reference sequence). The CDR3 bases are TGTGCCAGCAGCTTAGTCGGCGGGGATGGTGAGCAGTTCTTC. This sequence encodes CASSLVGGDGEQFF. Variable domain in full (rest from reference TRBV7-9 and TRBJ2-1): DTGVSQNPRHKITKRGQNVTFRCDPISEHNRLYWYRQTLGQGPEFLTYFQNEAQLEKSRLLSDRFSAERPKGSFSTLEIQRTEQGDSAMYLCASSLVGGDGEQFFGPGTRLTVL.

The V gene is TRBV30, the J gene TRBJ1-1; D gene ambiguous. The CDR3 sequence is 13 residues long. CDR1 GTSNPN and CDR2 SVGIG come from the germline V gene (reference sequence). V lost 0 bases to trimming and J lost 1 base, with 6 bases between them. The chain's CDR3 is CAWSVSANTEAFF. The CDR3 DNA reads TGTGCCTGGAGTGTATCCGCGAACACTGAAGCTTTCTTT.

The chain employs TRBV5-4 and TRBJ1-1; TRBD1 matches 9 bases. V was pared by 4 bases and J by 2 bases, with 12 bases of the junction left unmatched. CDR3 size: 17 residues. Germline lookup yields CDR1 SGHNT and CDR2 YYREEE (reference sequence). The CDR3 spells CASSNLDRGPLNTEAFF. The CDR3 DNA follows: TGTGCCAGCAGCAACCTGGACAGGGGTCCCCTAAACACTGAAGCTTTCTTT.

This rearrangement joins TRBV10-3 to TRBJ2-3; D uncertain. CDR1 and CDR2 (germline): ENHRY, SYGVKD. The CDR3 spans 14 residues. V was cut by 2 bases and J by 0 bases, with 6 bases left in between. This CDR3 is CAISEGLSTDTQYF. CDR3 in DNA: TGTGCCATCAGTGAGGGATTGAGCACAGATACGCAGTATTTT.